The rows below give T cell receptor beta chains drawn from one sample of a study of T cell changes during pregnancy in multiple sclerosis. Here immunoSEQ multiplex PCR was the method, and the copy in TCRdb shows in-frame clones only, minus some. Among roughly 47,000 clones, roughly 92% were seen once, and the ten largest hold approximately 5.5%. Sample: CD8+ T cells from peripheral blood mononuclear cells, taken before pregnancy. All receptors come from a female donor with multiple sclerosis, enrolled in a pregnancy study. Each CDR3 is given with its conserved first and last residue.

v_call: TRBV4-2; j_call: TRBJ2-7; cdr3_length: 17; cdr3_aa: CASSQEILAGGPYEQYF
v_call: TRBV28; j_call: TRBJ1-2; cdr3_length: 12; cdr3_aa: CASSFQGAGYTF
v_call: TRBV11-3; j_call: TRBJ1-1; cdr3_length: 15; cdr3_aa: CASSGPGGPTSEAFF
v_call: TRBV5-5; j_call: TRBJ2-2; cdr3_length: 13; cdr3_aa: CASSSDSRRELFF
v_call: TRBV7-6; j_call: TRBJ2-1; cdr3_length: 18; cdr3_aa: CASSLAGLRDTGHGEQFF
v_call: TRBV19; j_call: TRBJ2-4; cdr3_length: 15; cdr3_aa: CASSNGASAKNIQYF
v_call: TRBV5-5; j_call: TRBJ2-1; cdr3_length: 15; cdr3_aa: CASSPTPGVVNEQFF
v_call: TRBV19; j_call: TRBJ2-3; cdr3_length: 14; cdr3_aa: CASSHNGGTDTQYF
v_call: TRBV9; j_call: TRBJ1-2; cdr3_length: 15; cdr3_aa: CASSVWQGLKSVYTF
v_call: TRBV28; j_call: TRBJ2-5; cdr3_length: 17; cdr3_aa: CASSFLPDRASSTTQYF
v_call: TRBV9; j_call: TRBJ2-3; cdr3_length: 15; cdr3_aa: CASSGGSGGTDTQYF
v_call: TRBV7-8; j_call: TRBJ1-2; cdr3_length: 18; cdr3_aa: CASSMGQGETSYNYGYTF
v_call: TRBV11-3; j_call: TRBJ2-1; cdr3_length: 14; cdr3_aa: CASSLAGASYEQFF
v_call: TRBV19; j_call: TRBJ2-2; cdr3_length: 13; cdr3_aa: CASSIDPSSELFF
v_call: TRBV28; j_call: TRBJ2-3; cdr3_length: 14; cdr3_aa: CASSSPRGTDTQYF